In its sample, the clone carrying this TCR beta chain was seen once. This sample stems from a study of technical replicates of blood from a few donors. Generated by immunoSEQ multiplex PCR, the TCRdb table keeps only in-frame clones and is missing some. This table has tens of thousands of clones, around 95% appearing once. Trimming stripped 2 bases from V and 3 bases from J, with 6 bases between. The germline V gene encodes CDR1 SGHRS and CDR2 YFSETQ. This CDR3 region has 13 residues. The TCR was taken from a human donor in good health. Sequences were obtained from T cells isolated from PBMCs. The chain is built from TRBV5-1 and TRBJ2-1; D gene unclear. The CDR3 DNA reads as TGCGCCAGCAGCTTTAACTTCTACAATGAGCAGTTCTTC. Its protein is CASSFNFYNEQFF.